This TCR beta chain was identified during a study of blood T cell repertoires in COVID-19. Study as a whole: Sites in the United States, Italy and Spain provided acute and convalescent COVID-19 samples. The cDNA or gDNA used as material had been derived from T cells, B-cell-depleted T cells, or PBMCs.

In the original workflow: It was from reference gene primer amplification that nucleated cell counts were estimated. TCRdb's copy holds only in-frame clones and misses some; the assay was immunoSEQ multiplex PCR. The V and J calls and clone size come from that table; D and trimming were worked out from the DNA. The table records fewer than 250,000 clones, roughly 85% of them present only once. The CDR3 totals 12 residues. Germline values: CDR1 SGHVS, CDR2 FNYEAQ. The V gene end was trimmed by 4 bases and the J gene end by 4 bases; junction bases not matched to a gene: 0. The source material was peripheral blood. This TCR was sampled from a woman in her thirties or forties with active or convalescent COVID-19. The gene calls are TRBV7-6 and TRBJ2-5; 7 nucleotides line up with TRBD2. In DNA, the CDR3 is TGTGCCAGCAGCTCGGGGGGAGAGACCCAGTACTTC. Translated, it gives CASSSGGETQYF.